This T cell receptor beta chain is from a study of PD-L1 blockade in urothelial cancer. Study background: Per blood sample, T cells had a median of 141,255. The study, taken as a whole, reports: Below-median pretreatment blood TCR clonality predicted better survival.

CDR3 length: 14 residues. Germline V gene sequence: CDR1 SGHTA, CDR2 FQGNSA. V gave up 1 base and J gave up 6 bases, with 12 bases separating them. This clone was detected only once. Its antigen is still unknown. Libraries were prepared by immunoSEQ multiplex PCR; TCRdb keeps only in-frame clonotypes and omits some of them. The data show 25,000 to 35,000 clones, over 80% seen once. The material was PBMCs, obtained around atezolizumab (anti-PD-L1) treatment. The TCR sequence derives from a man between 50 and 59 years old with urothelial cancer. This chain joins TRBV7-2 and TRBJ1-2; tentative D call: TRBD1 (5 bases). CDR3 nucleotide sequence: TGTGCCAGCAGCTTAGGCGACAGTAAGCATGGCTACACCTTC. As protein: CASSLGDSKHGYTF.